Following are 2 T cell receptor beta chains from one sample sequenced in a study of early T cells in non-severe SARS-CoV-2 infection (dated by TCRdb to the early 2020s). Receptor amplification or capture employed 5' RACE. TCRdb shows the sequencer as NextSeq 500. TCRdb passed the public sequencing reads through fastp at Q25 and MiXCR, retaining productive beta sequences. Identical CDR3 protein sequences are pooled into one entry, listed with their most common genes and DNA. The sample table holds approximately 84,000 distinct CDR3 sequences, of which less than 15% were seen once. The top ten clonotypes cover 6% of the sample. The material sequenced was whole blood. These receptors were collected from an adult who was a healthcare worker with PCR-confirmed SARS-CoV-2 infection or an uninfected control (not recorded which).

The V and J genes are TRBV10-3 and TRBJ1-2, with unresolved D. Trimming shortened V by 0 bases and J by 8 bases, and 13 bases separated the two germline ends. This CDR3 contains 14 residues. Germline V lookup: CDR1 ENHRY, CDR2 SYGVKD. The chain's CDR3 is CAISESPGYGGYTF. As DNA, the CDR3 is TGTGCCATCAGTGAGTCCCCGGGGTACGGAGGCTACACCTTC.

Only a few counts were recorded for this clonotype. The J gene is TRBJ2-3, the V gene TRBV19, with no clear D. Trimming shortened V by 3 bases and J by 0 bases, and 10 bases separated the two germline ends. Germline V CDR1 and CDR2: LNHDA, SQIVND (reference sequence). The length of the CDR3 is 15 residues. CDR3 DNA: TGTGCCAGTAGTATCCGGCTTCAGAGCACAGATACGCAGTATTTT. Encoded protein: CASSIRLQSTDTQYF.